This T cell receptor (beta chain) originates from a study of blood T cell repertoires in COVID-19. Across the whole study: Italy, Spain and the United States were the sources of the convalescent and acute COVID-19 samples. The analysed material was cDNA or gDNA that came from T cells, B-cell-depleted T cells, or PBMCs.

Trimming took 2 bases from V and 9 from J, leaving 8 bases between them. The CDR3 consists of 12 residues. Germline V gives CDR1 LNHDA, CDR2 SQIVND (reference sequence). Original data processing: Scientists estimated how many nucleated cells there were by amplifying reference gene primers. Clones were sequenced by immunoSEQ multiplex PCR, and TCRdb holds only the in-frame ones, with some missing. Clonal size and the V and J genes are those of that table, whereas D and trimming came from the DNA. The table lists 200,000 or so clones, around 89% of them singletons. Sequencing was carried out using peripheral blood. The sequence was obtained from a man aged 25-45 years with COVID-19, enrolled during active disease. The rearrangement joins TRBV19 to TRBJ2-1, with D possibly matching TRBD2 (5 bases). The CDR3 nucleotides are TGTGCCAGTAGTATACTAGCTACTGAGCAGTTCTTC. Translating gives CASSILATEQFF.